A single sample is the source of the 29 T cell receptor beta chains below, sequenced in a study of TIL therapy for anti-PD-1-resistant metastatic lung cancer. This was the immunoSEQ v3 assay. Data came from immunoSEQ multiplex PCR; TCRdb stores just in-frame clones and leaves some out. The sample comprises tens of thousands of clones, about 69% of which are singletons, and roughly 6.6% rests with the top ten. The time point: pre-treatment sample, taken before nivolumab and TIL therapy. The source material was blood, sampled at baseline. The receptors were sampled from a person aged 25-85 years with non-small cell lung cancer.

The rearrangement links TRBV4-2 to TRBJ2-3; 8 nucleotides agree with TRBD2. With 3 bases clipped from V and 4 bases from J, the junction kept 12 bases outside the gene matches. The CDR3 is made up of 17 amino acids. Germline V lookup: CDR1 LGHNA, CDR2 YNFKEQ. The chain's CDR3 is CASSHGAGRGGSDTQYF. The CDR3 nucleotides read TGTGCCAGCAGCCATGGAGCCGGCCGGGGGGGTTCAGATACGCAGTATTTT.

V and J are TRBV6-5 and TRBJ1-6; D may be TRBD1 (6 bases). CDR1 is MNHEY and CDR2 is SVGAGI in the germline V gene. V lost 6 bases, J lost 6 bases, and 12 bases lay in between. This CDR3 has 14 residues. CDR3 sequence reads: CASSHGQPNSPLHF. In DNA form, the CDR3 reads TGTGCCAGCAGCCACGGACAGCCTAATTCACCCCTCCACTTT.

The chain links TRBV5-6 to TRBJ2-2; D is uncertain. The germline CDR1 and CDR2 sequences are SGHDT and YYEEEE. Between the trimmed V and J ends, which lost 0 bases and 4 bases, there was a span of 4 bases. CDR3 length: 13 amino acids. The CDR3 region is CASSLAATGELFF. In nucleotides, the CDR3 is TGTGCCAGCAGCTTGGCAGCCACCGGGGAGCTGTTTTTT.

The CDR3 DNA reads as TGTGCCATCAGTCCGCTAGCGAGCCGCTCTGGGGCCAACGTCCTGACTTTC. Translation gives CAISPLASRSGANVLTF. The chain recombines TRBV10-3 with TRBJ2-6, with a possible D match to TRBD2 (6 bases). V was pared by 5 bases and J by 0 bases, with 14 bases between. Germline V gene sequence: CDR1 ENHRY, CDR2 SYGVKD. This CDR3 has 17 residues.

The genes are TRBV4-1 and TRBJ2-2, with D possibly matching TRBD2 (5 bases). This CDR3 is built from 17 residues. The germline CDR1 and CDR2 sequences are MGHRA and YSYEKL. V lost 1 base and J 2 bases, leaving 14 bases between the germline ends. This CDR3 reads CASSQAHSGLNTGELFF. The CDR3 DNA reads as TGCGCCAGCAGCCAAGCCCACTCCGGACTCAACACCGGGGAGCTGTTTTTT.

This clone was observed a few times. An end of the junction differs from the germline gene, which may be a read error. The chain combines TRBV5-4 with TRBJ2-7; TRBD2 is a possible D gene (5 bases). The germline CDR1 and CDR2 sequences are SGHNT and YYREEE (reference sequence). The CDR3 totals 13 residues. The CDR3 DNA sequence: TGTGTCAGCGGAACCAGCCTTGGGTCCGAGCAGTACTTC. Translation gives CVSGTSLGSEQYF. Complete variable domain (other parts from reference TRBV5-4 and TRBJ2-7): ETGVTQSPTHLIKTRGQQVTLRCSSQSGHNTVSWYQQALGQGPQFIFQYYREEENGRGNFPPRFSGLQFPNYSSELNVNALELDDSALYLCVSGTSLGSEQYFGPGTRLTVT.

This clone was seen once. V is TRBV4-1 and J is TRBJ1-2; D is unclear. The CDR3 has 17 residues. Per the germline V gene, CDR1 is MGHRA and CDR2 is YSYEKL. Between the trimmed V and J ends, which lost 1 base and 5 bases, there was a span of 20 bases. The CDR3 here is CASSQGFSQEEFYGYTF. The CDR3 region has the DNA TGCGCCAGCAGCCAAGGTTTTTCGCAGGAGGAATTTTATGGCTACACCTTC.

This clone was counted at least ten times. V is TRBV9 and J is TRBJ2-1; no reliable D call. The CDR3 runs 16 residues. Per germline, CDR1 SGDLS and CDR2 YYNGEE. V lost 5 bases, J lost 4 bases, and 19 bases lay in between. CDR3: CASSLGGADGYNEQFF. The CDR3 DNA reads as TGTGCCAGCAGTCTAGGTGGAGCTGACGGTTACAATGAGCAGTTCTTC.

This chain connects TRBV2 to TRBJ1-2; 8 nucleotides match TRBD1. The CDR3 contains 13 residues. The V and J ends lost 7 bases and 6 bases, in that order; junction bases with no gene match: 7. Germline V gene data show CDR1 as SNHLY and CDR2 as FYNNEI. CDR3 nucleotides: TGTGCCAGCAATCCACAGGGGGTAAATGGCTACACCTTC. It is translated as CASNPQGVNGYTF.

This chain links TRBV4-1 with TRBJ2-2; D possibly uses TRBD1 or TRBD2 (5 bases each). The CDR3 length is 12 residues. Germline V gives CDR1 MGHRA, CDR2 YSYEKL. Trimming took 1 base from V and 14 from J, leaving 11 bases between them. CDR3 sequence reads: CASSQGGTDLFF. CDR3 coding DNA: TGCGCCAGCAGCCAAGGAGGGACGGACCTGTTTTTT.

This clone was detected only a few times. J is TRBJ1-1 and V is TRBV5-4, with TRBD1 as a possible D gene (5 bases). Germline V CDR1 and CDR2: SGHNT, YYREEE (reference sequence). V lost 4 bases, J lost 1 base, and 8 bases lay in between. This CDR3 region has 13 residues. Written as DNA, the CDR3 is TGTGCCAGCAGCCCACAGGCGAACACTGAAGCTTTCTTT. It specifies CASSPQANTEAFF.

For the CDR3, the DNA is TGCGCCAGCAGCCCTACTCTGGGACAGCAAGAGACCCAGTACTTC. Translated, it gives CASSPTLGQQETQYF. The rearrangement uses TRBV5-1 and TRBJ2-5, with 7 bases fitting TRBD1. CDR1 is SGHRS and CDR2 is YFSETQ in the germline V gene. Unmatched junction bases numbered 8, after V lost 4 bases and J lost 2 bases. The CDR3 extends over 15 amino acids.

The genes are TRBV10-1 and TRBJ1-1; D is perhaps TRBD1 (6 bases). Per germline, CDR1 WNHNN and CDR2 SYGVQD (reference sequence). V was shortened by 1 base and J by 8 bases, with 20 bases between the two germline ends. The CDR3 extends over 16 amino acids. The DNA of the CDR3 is TGCGCCAGCAGTGAGTTCGCCGGAGGACAGCTAAAGGAAGCTTTCTTT. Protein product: CASSEFAGGQLKEAFF.

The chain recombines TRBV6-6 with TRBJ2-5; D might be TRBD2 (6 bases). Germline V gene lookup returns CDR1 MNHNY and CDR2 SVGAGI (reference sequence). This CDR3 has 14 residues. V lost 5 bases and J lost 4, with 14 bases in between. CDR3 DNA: TGTGCCAGCAGTACGGCGGGGTACGGAGAGACCCAGTACTTC. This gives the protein CASSTAGYGETQYF.

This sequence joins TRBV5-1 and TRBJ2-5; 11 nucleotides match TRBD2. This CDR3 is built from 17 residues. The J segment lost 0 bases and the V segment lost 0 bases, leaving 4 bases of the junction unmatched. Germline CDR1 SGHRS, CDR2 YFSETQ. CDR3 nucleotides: TGCGCCAGCAGCTTGGGAGCTAGCGGGGGGTACCAAGAGACCCAGTACTTC. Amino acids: CASSLGASGGYQETQYF.

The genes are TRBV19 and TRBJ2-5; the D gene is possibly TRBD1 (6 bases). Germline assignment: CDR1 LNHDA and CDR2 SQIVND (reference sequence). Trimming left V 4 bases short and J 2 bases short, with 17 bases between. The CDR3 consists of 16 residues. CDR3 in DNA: TGTGCCAGTAGTACCCCGGGACACAGATCACAAGAGACCCAGTACTTC. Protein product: CASSTPGHRSQETQYF.

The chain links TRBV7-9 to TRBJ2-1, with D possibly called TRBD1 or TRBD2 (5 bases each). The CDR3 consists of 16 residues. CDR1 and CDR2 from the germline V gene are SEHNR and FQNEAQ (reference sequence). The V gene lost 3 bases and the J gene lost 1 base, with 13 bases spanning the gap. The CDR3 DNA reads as TGTGCCAGCAGCTTGGGGACGGGATTTTCCTACAATGAGCAGTTCTTC. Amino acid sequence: CASSLGTGFSYNEQFF.

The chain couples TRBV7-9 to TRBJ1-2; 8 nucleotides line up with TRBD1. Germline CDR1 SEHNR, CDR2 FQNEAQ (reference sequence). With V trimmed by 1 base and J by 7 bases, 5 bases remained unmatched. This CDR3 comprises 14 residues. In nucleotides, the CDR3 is TGTGCCAGCAGCTTAGGGCAGGGGGCAAGTGGCTACACCTTC. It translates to CASSLGQGASGYTF.

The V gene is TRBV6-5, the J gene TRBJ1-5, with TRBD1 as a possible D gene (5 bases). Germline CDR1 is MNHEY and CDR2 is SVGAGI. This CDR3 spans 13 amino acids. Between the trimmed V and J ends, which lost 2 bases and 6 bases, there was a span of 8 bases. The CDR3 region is CASSYRGAQPQHF. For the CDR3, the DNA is TGTGCCAGCAGTTACAGGGGCGCTCAGCCCCAGCATTTT.

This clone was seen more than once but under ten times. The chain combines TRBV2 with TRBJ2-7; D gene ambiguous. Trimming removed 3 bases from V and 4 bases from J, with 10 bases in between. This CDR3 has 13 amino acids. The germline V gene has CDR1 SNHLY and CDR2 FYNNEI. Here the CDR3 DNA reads TGTGCCAGCAGTGAGTCCTCCGGATACGAGCAGTACTTC. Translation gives CASSESSGYEQYF.

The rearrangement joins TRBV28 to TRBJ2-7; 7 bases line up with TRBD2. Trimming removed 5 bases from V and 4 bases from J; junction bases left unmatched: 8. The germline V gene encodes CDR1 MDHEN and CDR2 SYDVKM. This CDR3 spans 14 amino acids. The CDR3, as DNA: TGTGCCAGCAGTAGCCCGGGGAGGGGTTACGAGCAGTACTTC. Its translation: CASSSPGRGYEQYF.

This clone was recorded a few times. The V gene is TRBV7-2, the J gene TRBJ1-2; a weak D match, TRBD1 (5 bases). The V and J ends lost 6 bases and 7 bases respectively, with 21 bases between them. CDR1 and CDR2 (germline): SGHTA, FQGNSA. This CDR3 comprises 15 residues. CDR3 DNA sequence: TGTGCCAGCAGTCCCCGGGCAGGGCTTGGTGGTGGCTACACCTTC. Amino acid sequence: CASSPRAGLGGGYTF.

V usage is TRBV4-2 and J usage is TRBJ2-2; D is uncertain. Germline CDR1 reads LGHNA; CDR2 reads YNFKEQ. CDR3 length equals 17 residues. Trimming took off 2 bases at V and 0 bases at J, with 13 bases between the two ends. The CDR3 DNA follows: TGTGCCAGCAGCCAAAGAAAGGCAGGAGCGAACACCGGGGAGCTGTTTTTT. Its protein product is CASSQRKAGANTGELFF.

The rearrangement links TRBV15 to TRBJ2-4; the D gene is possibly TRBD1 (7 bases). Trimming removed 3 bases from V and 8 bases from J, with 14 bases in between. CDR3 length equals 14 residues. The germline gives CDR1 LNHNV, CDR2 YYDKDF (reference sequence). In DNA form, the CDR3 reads TGTGCCACCAGCAGCACTTCCAGGGGGGACATTCAGTACTTC. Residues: CATSSTSRGDIQYF.

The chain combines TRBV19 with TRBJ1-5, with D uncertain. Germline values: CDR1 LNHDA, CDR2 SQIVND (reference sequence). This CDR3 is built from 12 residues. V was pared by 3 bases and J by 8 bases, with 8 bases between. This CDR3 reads CASSIGNEPQHF. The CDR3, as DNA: TGTGCCAGTAGTATTGGTAACGAGCCCCAGCATTTT.

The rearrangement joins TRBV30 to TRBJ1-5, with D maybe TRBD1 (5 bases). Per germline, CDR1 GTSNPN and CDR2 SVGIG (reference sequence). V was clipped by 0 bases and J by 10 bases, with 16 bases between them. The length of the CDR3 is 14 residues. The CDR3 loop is CAWSVSEGIFPQHF. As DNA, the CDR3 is TGTGCCTGGAGTGTAAGCGAGGGGATCTTTCCCCAGCATTTT. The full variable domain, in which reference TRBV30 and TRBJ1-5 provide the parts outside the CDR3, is SQTIHQWPATLVQPVGSPLSLECTVEGTSNPNLYWYRQAAGRGLQLLFYSVGIGQISSEVPQNLSASRPQDRQFILSSKKLLLSDSGFYLCAWSVSEGIFPQHFGDGTRLSIL.

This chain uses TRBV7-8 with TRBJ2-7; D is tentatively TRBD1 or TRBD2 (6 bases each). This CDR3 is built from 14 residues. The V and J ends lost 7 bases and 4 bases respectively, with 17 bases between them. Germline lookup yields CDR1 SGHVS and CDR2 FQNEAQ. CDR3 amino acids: CASTQGGQTYEQYF. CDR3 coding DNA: TGTGCCAGCACCCAGGGAGGACAGACATACGAGCAGTACTTC.

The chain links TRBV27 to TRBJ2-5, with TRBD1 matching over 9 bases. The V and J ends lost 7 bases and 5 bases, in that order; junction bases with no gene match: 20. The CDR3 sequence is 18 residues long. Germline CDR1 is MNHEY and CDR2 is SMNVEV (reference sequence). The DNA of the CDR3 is TGTGCCAGCACCTTTTTCCCCCCCCGACAGGGGGGTACGGAGACCCAGTACTTC. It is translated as CASTFFPPRQGGTETQYF.

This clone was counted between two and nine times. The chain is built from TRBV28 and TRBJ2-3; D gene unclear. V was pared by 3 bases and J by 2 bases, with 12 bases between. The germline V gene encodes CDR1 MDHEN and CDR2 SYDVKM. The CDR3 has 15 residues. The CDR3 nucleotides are TGTGCCAGCAGTTTCAGTCCTCTGGACACAGATACGCAGTATTTT. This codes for CASSFSPLDTDTQYF.